This is a list of T cell receptor beta chains from one sample in a study of CD8 T cells in ankylosing spondylitis. One entry per CDR3 protein, called by TCRdb with MiXCR from the 5' RACE reads. Seen here are 700,000 to 850,000 distinct CDR3 sequences, 12% observed once, and the top ten hold 0.45% to 0.6%. The sequencing sample was made of blood, either unsorted or a sorted T cell fraction (not recorded which). These receptors were obtained from a male donor with ankylosing spondylitis. Both conserved end residues are part of each CDR3. Each record gives: J gene, V gene, D gene, clone size, CDR3 DNA, CDR3 protein. D genes are given only for firm matches. Clone size is shown for a subset of rows, as once, few, many or a class of expanded clone.

j_gene: TRBJ2-2; v_gene: TRBV15; d_gene: NA; abundance: few; CDR3nt: TGTGCCACCAGCAGGGAATATGGGGCAACGACCGGGGAGCTGTTTTTT; CDR3aa: CATSREYGATTGELFF
j_gene: TRBJ1-5; v_gene: TRBV12-3/TRBV12-4; d_gene: NA; abundance: NA; CDR3nt: TGTGCCAGCAGCTCCCAGCCCTTCAATCAGCCCCAGCATTTT; CDR3aa: CASSSQPFNQPQHF
j_gene: TRBJ2-5; v_gene: TRBV7-9; d_gene: NA; abundance: NA; CDR3nt: TGTGCCAGCAGCGTGGAGCTGTTTGGGGAGACCCAGTACTTC; CDR3aa: CASSVELFGETQYF
j_gene: TRBJ2-7; v_gene: TRBV4-3; d_gene: TRBD1; abundance: few; CDR3nt: TGCGCCAGCGGATTCGGGACAGGCGAGCAGTACTTC; CDR3aa: CASGFGTGEQYF
j_gene: TRBJ2-1; v_gene: TRBV5-1; d_gene: NA; abundance: many; CDR3nt: TGCGCCAGCAGCTTGACGACATCCGGGGTTGACAATGAGCAGTTCTTC; CDR3aa: CASSLTTSGVDNEQFF
j_gene: TRBJ2-3; v_gene: TRBV7-2; d_gene: NA; abundance: many; CDR3nt: TGTGCCAGCAGCTTAGTTTCCAGAGATACGCAGTATTTT; CDR3aa: CASSLVSRDTQYF
j_gene: TRBJ1-2; v_gene: TRBV7-2; d_gene: NA; abundance: many; CDR3nt: TGTGCCAGCAGCTTGGGGGCCGGACCTGCTAACTATGGCTACACCTTC; CDR3aa: CASSLGAGPANYGYTF
j_gene: TRBJ1-1; v_gene: TRBV20-1; d_gene: NA; abundance: NA; CDR3nt: TGCAGTGCTTTCGTAAGGAGAGCTTTCTTT; CDR3aa: CSAFVRRAFF
j_gene: TRBJ2-2; v_gene: TRBV9; d_gene: NA; abundance: few; CDR3nt: TGTGCCAGCACCCCCTGGCAGGGTCCCGGGGAGCTGTTTTTT; CDR3aa: CASTPWQGPGELFF
j_gene: TRBJ2-1; v_gene: TRBV6-1; d_gene: NA; abundance: NA; CDR3nt: TGTGCCAGCAGTAGTTACGGGACTGCACGCTACAATGAGCAGTTCTTC; CDR3aa: CASSSYGTARYNEQFF
j_gene: TRBJ1-1; v_gene: TRBV13; d_gene: NA; abundance: NA; CDR3nt: TGTGCCAGCAGCTCACCAGGGGAGGGGAACACTGAAGCTTTCTTT; CDR3aa: CASSSPGEGNTEAFF
j_gene: TRBJ2-7; v_gene: TRBV20-1; d_gene: TRBD1; abundance: few; CDR3nt: TGCAGTGAATCACAGGGGCCCTTCTACGAGCAGTACTTC; CDR3aa: CSESQGPFYEQYF
j_gene: TRBJ1-2; v_gene: TRBV29-1; d_gene: NA; abundance: few; CDR3nt: TGCAGCGTTGTAAGGGACAATACAGGGAACTATGGCTACACCTTC; CDR3aa: CSVVRDNTGNYGYTF
j_gene: TRBJ1-5; v_gene: TRBV5-1; d_gene: TRBD1; abundance: NA; CDR3nt: TGCGCCAGCAGCTTGGGTCCGGGACAGGGAGTGGGCAATCAGCCCCAGCATTTT; CDR3aa: CASSLGPGQGVGNQPQHF
j_gene: TRBJ2-1; v_gene: TRBV20-1; d_gene: TRBD2; abundance: few; CDR3nt: TGCAGTGCCCAGAACCCGAGACTAGCATACAATGAGCAGTTCTTC; CDR3aa: CSAQNPRLAYNEQFF
j_gene: TRBJ2-7; v_gene: TRBV18; d_gene: NA; abundance: NA; CDR3nt: TGTGCCAGCTCACCACCGTTGGCCTACGAGCAGTACTTC; CDR3aa: CASSPPLAYEQYF
j_gene: TRBJ1-5; v_gene: TRBV5-1; d_gene: NA; abundance: NA; CDR3nt: TGCGCCAGCAGCTTCGCGGGGGGCGAGCAGCCCCAGCATTTT; CDR3aa: CASSFAGGEQPQHF
j_gene: TRBJ1-1; v_gene: TRBV20-1; d_gene: NA; abundance: many; CDR3nt: TGCAGTGCCAAATATCGGGCGAACACTGAAGCTTTCTTT; CDR3aa: CSAKYRANTEAFF
j_gene: TRBJ1-6; v_gene: TRBV7-9; d_gene: TRBD1; abundance: few; CDR3nt: TGTGCCAGCAGCTTAGGCTTTCGGGACAGCAATTCACCCCTCCACTTT; CDR3aa: CASSLGFRDSNSPLHF
j_gene: TRBJ2-5; v_gene: TRBV4-2; d_gene: NA; abundance: NA; CDR3nt: TGTGCCAGCAGCCAAGACCCCGGGCTAGAGACCCAGTACTTC; CDR3aa: CASSQDPGLETQYF
j_gene: TRBJ1-2; v_gene: TRBV7-2; d_gene: NA; abundance: NA; CDR3nt: TGTGCCAGCAGCTTAGCGAGGATGGAGGGGTCGCTTCGGGGCTACACCTTC; CDR3aa: CASSLARMEGSLRGYTF
j_gene: TRBJ1-5; v_gene: TRBV20-1; d_gene: NA; abundance: few; CDR3nt: TGCAGTGCCAGGGACCACAGGTCTTATAGCAATCAGCCCCAGCATTTT; CDR3aa: CSARDHRSYSNQPQHF
j_gene: TRBJ2-7; v_gene: TRBV29-1; d_gene: NA; abundance: many; CDR3nt: TGCAGTGTGTGGGGGCCTACCCTCTACGAGCAGTACTTC; CDR3aa: CSVWGPTLYEQYF
j_gene: TRBJ2-7; v_gene: TRBV5-5; d_gene: NA; abundance: few; CDR3nt: TGTGCCAGCAGCGCGCCGGGACAAACCTACGAGCAGTACTTC; CDR3aa: CASSAPGQTYEQYF
j_gene: TRBJ1-3; v_gene: TRBV20-1; d_gene: NA; abundance: NA; CDR3nt: TGCAGTGCTAGGGAAGGGGTGTCTGGAAACACCATATATTTT; CDR3aa: CSAREGVSGNTIYF
j_gene: TRBJ1-2; v_gene: TRBV27; d_gene: NA; abundance: few; CDR3nt: TGTGCCAGCAGTAGTATGCAGGCCGAGACTCCTTATGGCTACACCTTC; CDR3aa: CASSSMQAETPYGYTF
j_gene: TRBJ1-5; v_gene: TRBV12-3/TRBV12-4; d_gene: NA; abundance: few; CDR3nt: TGTGCCAGCCAACTCTGGGCTAGCAATCAGCCCCAGCATTTT; CDR3aa: CASQLWASNQPQHF
j_gene: TRBJ1-2; v_gene: TRBV12-3/TRBV12-4; d_gene: TRBD1; abundance: few; CDR3nt: TGTGCCAGCAGAACCGGGACAGGGTCGAGCTATGGCTACACCTTC; CDR3aa: CASRTGTGSSYGYTF
j_gene: TRBJ1-1; v_gene: TRBV6-5; d_gene: NA; abundance: many; CDR3nt: TGTGCCAGCAGGTATTACAAGAACACTGAAGCTTTCTTT; CDR3aa: CASRYYKNTEAFF
j_gene: TRBJ2-5; v_gene: TRBV6-2/TRBV6-3; d_gene: NA; abundance: few; CDR3nt: TGTGCCAGCAGTTACGAGGTGGGACTCCATCAAGAGACCCAGTACTTC; CDR3aa: CASSYEVGLHQETQYF
j_gene: TRBJ1-5; v_gene: TRBV20-1; d_gene: NA; abundance: few; CDR3nt: TGCAGTGCCCTCAGGAGGCTTTGGAATCAGCCCCAGCATTTT; CDR3aa: CSALRRLWNQPQHF
j_gene: TRBJ2-1; v_gene: TRBV20-1; d_gene: TRBD2; abundance: NA; CDR3nt: TGCAGTGCTCTGCTAGCGGGTGCGTTCTCCTACAATGAGCAGTTCTTC; CDR3aa: CSALLAGAFSYNEQFF
j_gene: TRBJ1-5; v_gene: TRBV27; d_gene: TRBD1; abundance: few; CDR3nt: TGTGCCAGCAGGACCCGGACAGGTTGGAATCAGCCCCAGCATTTT; CDR3aa: CASRTRTGWNQPQHF
j_gene: TRBJ1-1; v_gene: TRBV20-1; d_gene: NA; abundance: many; CDR3nt: TGCAGTGCTAGAGAGGGTGGGCGCGCTGAAGCTTTCTTT; CDR3aa: CSAREGGRAEAFF
j_gene: TRBJ2-1; v_gene: TRBV5-1; d_gene: NA; abundance: NA; CDR3nt: TGCGCCAGCAGCTTGGGGGGTCGGGAGGAGCAGTTCTTC; CDR3aa: CASSLGGREEQFF
j_gene: TRBJ2-7; v_gene: TRBV20-1; d_gene: NA; abundance: NA; CDR3nt: TGCAGTGCTGGTGCTTGGGGGCCGCTGAGGGAGCAGTACTTC; CDR3aa: CSAGAWGPLREQYF
j_gene: TRBJ1-1; v_gene: TRBV5-1; d_gene: NA; abundance: many; CDR3nt: TGCGCCAGCAGCTTGGTGGGGGAAAGAGCTTTCTTT; CDR3aa: CASSLVGERAFF
j_gene: TRBJ2-2; v_gene: TRBV6-2/TRBV6-3; d_gene: NA; abundance: many; CDR3nt: TGTGCCAGCAAAGATCGCAACACCGGGGAGCTGTTTTTT; CDR3aa: CASKDRNTGELFF
j_gene: TRBJ2-1; v_gene: TRBV20-1; d_gene: TRBD2; abundance: NA; CDR3nt: TGCAGTGCTATCCCCGGGACTACCTACAATGAGCAGTTCTTC; CDR3aa: CSAIPGTTYNEQFF
j_gene: TRBJ2-1; v_gene: TRBV12-3/TRBV12-4; d_gene: TRBD1; abundance: NA; CDR3nt: TGTGCCAGCAGACGGACAGGGGAGTTCTACAATGAGCAGTTCTTC; CDR3aa: CASRRTGEFYNEQFF